Listed here are 13 T cell receptor beta chains from one sample, sequenced in a study of OX40 agonist ivuxolimab in advanced cancers. Sequencing used immunoSEQ multiplex PCR; TCRdb keeps in-frame clones, though not all of them. The data contain about 120,000 clones, 75% to 90% of them singletons. Source: CD4+ or CD8+ T cells sorted from blood, taken in a trial of the OX40 agonist ivuxolimab. The receptors stem from an adult with an advanced solid tumor such as melanoma, head and neck, liver or kidney cancer.

This clone has a handful of counts. This rearrangement joins TRBV19 to TRBJ1-2, with D perhaps matching TRBD1 (5 bases). Deletions cut 6 bases from V and 0 bases from J, with 8 bases between. CDR1 is LNHDA and CDR2 is SQIVND in the germline V gene (reference sequence). The CDR3 runs to 13 residues. Here the CDR3 reads CASSGQSNYGYTF. The CDR3 DNA reads TGTGCCAGTAGCGGACAATCTAACTATGGCTACACCTTC.

This clone was picked up a small number of times. The chain links TRBV4-3 to TRBJ1-6; TRBD1 might be the D (6 bases). Germline values: CDR1 LGHNA, CDR2 YSLEER. Between the trimmed V and J ends, which lost 0 bases and 7 bases, there was a span of 10 bases. The CDR3 loop spans 15 amino acids. The CDR3, as DNA: TGCGCCAGCAGCCAAGATCCGGGGGGCAATTCACCCCTCCACTTT. Its protein product is CASSQDPGGNSPLHF.

V and J are TRBV19 and TRBJ1-5; maybe TRBD1 (5 bases). The CDR3 spans 16 residues. V lost 3 bases to trimming and J lost 7 bases, with 19 bases between them. CDR1 LNHDA and CDR2 SQIVND come from the germline V gene (reference sequence). CDR3 protein: CASSMAGLTNIQPQHF. CDR3 sequence (DNA): TGTGCCAGTAGTATGGCGGGGCTAACCAATATACAGCCCCAGCATTTT.

V and J are TRBV30 and TRBJ2-7, with 7 bases lining up with TRBD1. Germline trimming cut 8 bases from V and 4 bases from J; bases unmatched to any gene: 20. Germline V gene lookup returns CDR1 GTSNPN and CDR2 SVGIG (reference sequence). CDR3 length equals 16 residues. The CDR3 spells CAIQQGLEKDLYEQYF. CDR3 DNA sequence: TGTGCCATCCAACAGGGGCTAGAGAAGGATTTATACGAGCAGTACTTC.

V usage is TRBV7-3 and J usage is TRBJ1-1; D is uncertain. The V end was cut by 5 bases, the J end by 6 bases, with 16 bases between. CDR1 SGHTA and CDR2 FQGTGA come from the germline V gene. CDR3 length: 14 residues. The CDR3 DNA reads as TGTGCCAGCAGCAGAGACCCCGGGAGCGCTGAAGCTTTCTTT. Its protein is CASSRDPGSAEAFF.

The sample holds a few counts of this clone. The rearrangement uses TRBV5-1 and TRBJ1-3; D ambiguous. This CDR3 has 16 residues. From germline, CDR1 is SGHRS and CDR2 YFSETQ. Trimming left V 0 bases short and J 0 bases short, with 10 bases between. CDR3 loop: CASSLAGRLSGNTIYF. The CDR3 DNA is TGCGCCAGCAGCTTGGCCGGCCGTCTCTCTGGAAACACCATATATTTT.

The CDR3: CASSISSNQPQHF. CDR3 DNA sequence: TGTGCCAGCAGTATCTCCTCCAATCAGCCCCAGCATTTT. The chain recombines TRBV2 with TRBJ1-5; no definite D call. Germline loops: CDR1 SNHLY, CDR2 FYNNEI. This CDR3 contains 13 residues. Trimming left V 5 bases short and J 3 bases short, with 8 bases between.

The chain joins TRBV6-5 to TRBJ1-5; D possibly corresponds to TRBD1 (6 bases). V shed 0 bases and J shed 1 base, with 10 bases lying between them. The CDR3 runs 16 residues. CDR1 is MNHEY and CDR2 is SVGAGI in the germline V gene. In DNA form, the CDR3 reads TGTGCCAGCAGTTACTCCGGGGGGGCGAGCAATCAGCCCCAGCATTTT. As protein: CASSYSGGASNQPQHF.

The V and J genes are TRBV5-1 and TRBJ2-5, with a tentative D call TRBD2 (7 bases). The germline gives CDR1 SGHRS, CDR2 YFSETQ. V lost 0 bases to trimming and J lost 6 bases, with 15 bases between them. The CDR3 spans 15 residues. CDR3 loop: CASSLEGGAGKTQYF. CDR3 nucleotide sequence: TGCGCCAGCAGCTTGGAAGGGGGGGCCGGAAAGACCCAGTACTTC.

The V call is TRBV5-4, the J call TRBJ2-6, with 8 positions matching TRBD1. This CDR3 comprises 16 residues. The V segment lost 2 bases and the J segment 1 base; nucleotides outside the gene matches: 2. The germline gives CDR1 SGHNT, CDR2 YYREEE (reference sequence). CDR3 loop: CASSFQGASGANVLTF. In nucleotides, the CDR3 is TGTGCCAGCAGCTTCCAGGGGGCTTCTGGGGCCAACGTCCTGACTTTC.

This chain connects TRBV7-2 to TRBJ2-1; 8 bases line up with TRBD2. Germline trimming cut 5 bases from V and 10 bases from J; bases unmatched to any gene: 13. The germline gives CDR1 SGHTA, CDR2 FQGNSA. The length of the CDR3 is 15 residues. The CDR3 DNA reads TGTGCCAGCAGCCCCGAAGCGGGGGCCCCAGGAGAGCAGTTCTTC. Translation: CASSPEAGAPGEQFF.

This sequence joins TRBV7-9 and TRBJ2-3, with a possible D match to TRBD2 (6 bases). Germline lookup yields CDR1 SEHNR and CDR2 FQNEAQ (reference sequence). The CDR3 extends over 16 amino acids. Deletions cut 5 bases from V and 2 bases from J, with 17 bases between. CDR3 sequence: CASSRSGGGSTDTQYF. For the CDR3, the DNA is TGTGCCAGCAGCCGGAGTGGTGGGGGGTCCACAGATACGCAGTATTTT. The full variable domain, rest sourced from reference TRBV7-9 and TRBJ2-3, is DTGVSQNPRHKITKRGQNVTFRCDPISEHNRLYWYRQTLGQGPEFLTYFQNEAQLEKSRLLSDRFSAERPKGSFSTLEIQRTEQGDSAMYLCASSRSGGGSTDTQYFGPGTRLTVL.

V is TRBV2 and J is TRBJ2-3; TRBD2 aligns across 14 bases. Germline V lookup: CDR1 SNHLY, CDR2 FYNNEI. The trim removed 8 bases at V and 8 bases at J, leaving 9 bases unmatched. This CDR3 is 15 amino acids long. The CDR3 nucleotides read TGTGCCAGCCAGACTAGCGGGGGGGCTTGGGGTACGCAGTATTTT. Protein product: CASQTSGGAWGTQYF. Supplemented by reference TRBV2 and TRBJ2-3, the full variable domain reads EPEVTQTPSHQVTQMGQEVILRCVPISNHLYFYWYRQILGQKVEFLVSFYNNEISEKSEIFDDQFSVERPDGSNFTLKIRSTKLEDSAMYFCASQTSGGAWGTQYFGPGTRLTVL.